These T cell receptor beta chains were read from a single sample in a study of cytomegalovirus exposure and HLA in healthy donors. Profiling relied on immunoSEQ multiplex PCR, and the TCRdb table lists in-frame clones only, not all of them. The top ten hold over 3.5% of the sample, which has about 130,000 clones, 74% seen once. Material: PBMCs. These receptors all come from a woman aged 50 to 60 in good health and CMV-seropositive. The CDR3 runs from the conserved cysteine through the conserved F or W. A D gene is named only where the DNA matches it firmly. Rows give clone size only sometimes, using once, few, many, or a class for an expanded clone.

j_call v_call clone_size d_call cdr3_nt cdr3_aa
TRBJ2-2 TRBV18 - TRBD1 TGTGCCAGCTCACCTACATGGACAGGGGGGAACACCGGGGAGCTGTTTTTT CASSPTWTGGNTGELFF
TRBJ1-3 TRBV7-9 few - TGTGCCAGCAGCCCCAGACAGCAGGGGATTGGAAACACCATATATTTT CASSPRQQGIGNTIYF
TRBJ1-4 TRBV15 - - TGTGCCACCAGCAGAGATGGGGCCTTCGATGAAAAACTGTTTTTT CATSRDGAFDEKLFF
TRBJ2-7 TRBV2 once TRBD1 TGTGCCAGCAGTCGGGACAGGGTTCGTTTCTACGAGCAGTACTTC CASSRDRVRFYEQYF
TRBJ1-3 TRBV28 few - TGTGCCAGCGTAACCGGGGGAAACACCATATATTTT CASVTGGNTIYF
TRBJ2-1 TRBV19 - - TGTGCCAGTAGTATAGGGTGGGGCAACCTTTACAATGAGCAGTTCTTC CASSIGWGNLYNEQFF
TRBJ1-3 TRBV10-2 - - TGCGCCAGCAGTGAGTACCTGGGGGCTGGAGGCCGCGGAGGAAACACCATATATTTT CASSEYLGAGGRGGNTIYF
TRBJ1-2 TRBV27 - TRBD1 TGTGCCAGCAGTTTTATAAGGGGGCGTGACTATGGCTACACCTTC CASSFIRGRDYGYTF
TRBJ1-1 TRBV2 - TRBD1 TGTGCCAGCAGTGGACAGGGGATGAACACTGAAGCTTTCTTT CASSGQGMNTEAFF
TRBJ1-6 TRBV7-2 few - TGTGCCAGCAGCTTAGAGTGGAGCTCCTATAATTCACCCCTCCACTTT CASSLEWSSYNSPLHF
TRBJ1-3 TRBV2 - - TGTGCCAGCAGTGCAGAGTCTTTGGGCGGAAACACCATATATTTT CASSAESLGGNTIYF
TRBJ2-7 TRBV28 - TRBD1 TGTGCCAGCAGTTTACGGACAGGGGGCTCCTACGAGCAGTACTTC CASSLRTGGSYEQYF
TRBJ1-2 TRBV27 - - TGTGCCAGCAGCTTGGGGGCTACGAATAACTATGGCTACACCTTC CASSLGATNNYGYTF
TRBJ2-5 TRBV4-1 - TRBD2 TGCGCCAGCAGCCTCGGACTAGCGGGGTACGTGTACTTC CASSLGLAGYVYF
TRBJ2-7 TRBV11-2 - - TGTGCCAGCAGCCAGCAACAGGGTAAGGGCTACGAGCAGTACTTC CASSQQQGKGYEQYF
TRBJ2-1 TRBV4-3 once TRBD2 TGCGCCAGCAGCCAAGATACCGGCAGCGGGGTTCTGGATGAGCAGTTCTTC CASSQDTGSGVLDEQFF
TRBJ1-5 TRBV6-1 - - TGTGCCACTCAGAGGGGGTTGGGGAATCAGCCCCAGCATTTT CATQRGLGNQPQHF
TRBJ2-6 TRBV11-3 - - TGTGCCAGCAGCTTAAAGGGGTCTGGGGCCAACGTCCTGACTTTC CASSLKGSGANVLTF
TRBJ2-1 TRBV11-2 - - TGTGCCAGCAGCTTAGCCGGGAACTACAATGAGCAGTTCTTC CASSLAGNYNEQFF
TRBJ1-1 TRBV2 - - TGTGCCAGCAGGGGGGACAACCGTGAAGCTTTCTTT CASRGDNREAFF
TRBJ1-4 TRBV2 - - TGTGCCAGCAGTGACGGGGGGCGACTTTTCGAAAAACTGTTTTTT CASSDGGRLFEKLFF
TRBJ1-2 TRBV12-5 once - TGTGCTAGTGGTTCACATTCGACAGCTCCCTCCTATGGCTACACCTTC CASGSHSTAPSYGYTF
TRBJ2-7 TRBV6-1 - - TGTGCCAGCAGTGAAGAACAGCCCTCCTACGAGCAGTACTTC CASSEEQPSYEQYF
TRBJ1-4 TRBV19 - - TGTGCCAGTAGTATAGGAGGAGGGGTGAACGAAAAACTGTTTTTT CASSIGGGVNEKLFF
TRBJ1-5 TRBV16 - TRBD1 TGTGCCAGCAGGAAGGGACAGTCAGAGCCCCAGCATTTT CASRKGQSEPQHF
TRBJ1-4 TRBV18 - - TGTGCCAGCTCACCACGGGACGGAGGAGGGGAAAAACTGTTTTTT CASSPRDGGGEKLFF
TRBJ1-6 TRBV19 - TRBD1 TGTGCCAGTAGAGAGACAGGGAATCAGAATTCACCCCTCCACTTT CASRETGNQNSPLHF
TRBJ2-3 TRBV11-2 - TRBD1 TGTGCCAGCAGCTCTTCCCGTGACAGGGTATGGGGCACAGATACGCAGTATTTT CASSSSRDRVWGTDTQYF
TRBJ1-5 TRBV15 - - TGTGCCACCAGGGGGGGGTATAGCAATCAGCCCCAGCATTTT CATRGGYSNQPQHF
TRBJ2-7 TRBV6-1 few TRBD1 TGTGCCAGCAGTCAGGACAGGGGGCTTTCCTACGAGCAGTACTTC CASSQDRGLSYEQYF
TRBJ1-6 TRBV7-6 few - TGTGCCAGCAGCCAGGTCGACCCGCTTTTCTCCTATAATTCACCCCTCCACTTT CASSQVDPLFSYNSPLHF
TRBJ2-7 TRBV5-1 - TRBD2 TGCGCCAGCAGCTGGGGGGGACTAGCGGATCCCTCCTACGAGCAGTACTTC CASSWGGLADPSYEQYF
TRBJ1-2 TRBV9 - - TGTGCCAGCAGCGCCACCACCAGGGGCTACACCTTC CASSATTRGYTF
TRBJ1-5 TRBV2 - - TGTGCCAGCAGTCAACAGGGCCATAGCAATCAGCCCCAGCATTTT CASSQQGHSNQPQHF
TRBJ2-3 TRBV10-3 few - TGTGCCATCAGCTCTTGGGGACGACAGGACACAGATACGCAGTATTTT CAISSWGRQDTDTQYF
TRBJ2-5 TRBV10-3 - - TGTGCCATCAGTGAGTCGCTGGGGAGAGAGACCCAGTACTTC CAISESLGRETQYF
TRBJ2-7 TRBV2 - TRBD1 TGTGCCAGCAAGCCGGGACAGGGTGTCTACGAGCAGTACTTC CASKPGQGVYEQYF
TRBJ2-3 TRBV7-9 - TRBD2 TGTGCCAGCAGCCTAACCCGGGGGGGCCGTAGCACAGATACGCAGTATTTT CASSLTRGGRSTDTQYF
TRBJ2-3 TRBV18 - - TGTGCCAGCTCACCACGTCCATTCACAGATACGCAGTATTTT CASSPRPFTDTQYF
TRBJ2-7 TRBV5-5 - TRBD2 TGTGCCAGCAGCTTGAGCCTAGCGGTTCCCTACGAGCAGTACTTC CASSLSLAVPYEQYF
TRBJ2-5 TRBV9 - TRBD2 TGTGCCAGCAGCGTAGGGCTGACTAGCGGACAAGAGACCCAGTACTTC CASSVGLTSGQETQYF
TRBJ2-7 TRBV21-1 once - TGTGCCAGCAGCAAAGATAACAGGGGGCCTTACGAGCAGTACTTC CASSKDNRGPYEQYF
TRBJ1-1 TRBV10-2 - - TGCGCCAGCAGTGACTCCCCACAGGGTGGGAACACTGAAGCTTTCTTT CASSDSPQGGNTEAFF
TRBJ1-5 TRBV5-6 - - TGTGCCAGCAGCTTTGGCGGGAATCAGCCCCAGCATTTT CASSFGGNQPQHF
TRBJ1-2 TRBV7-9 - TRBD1 TGTGCCAGCAGCTTAATCATCGGGACAGCTTATGGCTACACCTTC CASSLIIGTAYGYTF
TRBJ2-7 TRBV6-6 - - TGTGCCAGCATTACGGGGAGTCAGCAGTACTTC CASITGSQQYF
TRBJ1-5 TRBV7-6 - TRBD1 TGTGCCAGCAGCTTAAAGGTGGACAGGGAGATTGGTCAGCCCCAGCATTTT CASSLKVDREIGQPQHF
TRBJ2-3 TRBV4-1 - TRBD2 TGCGCCAGCAGCCAAGAACGGCGGGGGGACACAGATACGCAGTATTTT CASSQERRGDTDTQYF